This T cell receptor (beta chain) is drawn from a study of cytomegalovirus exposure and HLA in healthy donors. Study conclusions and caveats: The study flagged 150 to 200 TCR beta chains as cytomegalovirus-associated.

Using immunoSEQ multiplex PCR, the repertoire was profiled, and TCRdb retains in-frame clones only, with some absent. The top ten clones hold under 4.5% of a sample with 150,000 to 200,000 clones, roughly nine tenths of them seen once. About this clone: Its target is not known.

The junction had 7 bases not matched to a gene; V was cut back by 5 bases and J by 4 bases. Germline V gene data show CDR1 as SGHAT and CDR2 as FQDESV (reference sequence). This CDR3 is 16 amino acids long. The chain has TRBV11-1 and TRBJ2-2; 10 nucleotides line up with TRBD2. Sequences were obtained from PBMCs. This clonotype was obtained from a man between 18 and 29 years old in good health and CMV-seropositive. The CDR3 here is CASSNYGLAVTGELFF. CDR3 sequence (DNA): TGTGCCAGCAGCAACTACGGACTAGCGGTCACCGGGGAGCTGTTTTTT.